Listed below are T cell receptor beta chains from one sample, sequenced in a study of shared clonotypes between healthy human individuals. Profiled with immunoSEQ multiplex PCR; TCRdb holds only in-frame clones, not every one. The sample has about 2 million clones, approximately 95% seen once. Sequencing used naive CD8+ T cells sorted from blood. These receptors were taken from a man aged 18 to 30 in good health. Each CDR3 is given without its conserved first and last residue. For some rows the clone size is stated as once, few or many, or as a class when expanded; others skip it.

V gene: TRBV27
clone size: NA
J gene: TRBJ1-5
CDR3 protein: ASSLSPDSYSNQPQH

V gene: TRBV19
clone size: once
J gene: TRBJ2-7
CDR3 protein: ASSMTGYEQY

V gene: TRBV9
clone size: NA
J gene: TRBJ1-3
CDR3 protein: ASSGDTSSGNTIY

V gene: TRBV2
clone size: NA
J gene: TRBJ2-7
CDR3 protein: ASRDRVAEQY

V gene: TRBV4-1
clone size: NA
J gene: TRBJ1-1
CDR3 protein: ASSQDRGGTEAF

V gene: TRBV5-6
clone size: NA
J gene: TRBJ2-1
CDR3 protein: ASSLGWGQGNEQF

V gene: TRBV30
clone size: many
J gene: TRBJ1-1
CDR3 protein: AWSLDLNTEAF

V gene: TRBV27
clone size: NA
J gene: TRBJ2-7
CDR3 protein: ASSFSPPASGNPYEQY

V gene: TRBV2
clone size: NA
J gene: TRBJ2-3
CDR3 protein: ASSEALAGSDTQY

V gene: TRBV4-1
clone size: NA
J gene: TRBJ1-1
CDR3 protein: ASSQDRAGGTEAF

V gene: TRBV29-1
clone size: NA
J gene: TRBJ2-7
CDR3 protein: SVEEGTYEQY

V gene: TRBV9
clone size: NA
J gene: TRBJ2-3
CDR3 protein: ASSRGTDTQY

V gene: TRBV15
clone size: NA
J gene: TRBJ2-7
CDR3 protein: ATSRDFPSYEQY

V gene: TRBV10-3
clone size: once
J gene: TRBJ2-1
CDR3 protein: AISGDSGRPYNEQF

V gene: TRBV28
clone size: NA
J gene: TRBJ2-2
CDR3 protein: ASRYGTAGELF

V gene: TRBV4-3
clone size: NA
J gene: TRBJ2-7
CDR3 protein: ASSVGLPPHYEQY

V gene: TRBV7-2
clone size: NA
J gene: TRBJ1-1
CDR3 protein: ASSLAPGLEAF

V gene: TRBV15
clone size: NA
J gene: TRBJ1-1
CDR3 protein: ATSRGGENTEAF

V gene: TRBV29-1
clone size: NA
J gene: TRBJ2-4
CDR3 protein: SGRGLGQENIQY

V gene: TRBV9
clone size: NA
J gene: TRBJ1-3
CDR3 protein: ASSVVGGSGNTIY

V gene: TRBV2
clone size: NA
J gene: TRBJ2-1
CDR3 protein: ASTLTSGSSYNEQF

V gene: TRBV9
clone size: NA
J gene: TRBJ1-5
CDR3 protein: ASSEGTGPNQPQH

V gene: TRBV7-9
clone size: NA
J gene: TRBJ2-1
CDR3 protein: ASSLVFTGNNEQF

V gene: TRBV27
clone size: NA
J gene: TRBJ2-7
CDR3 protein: ASSPWTGTNYEQY

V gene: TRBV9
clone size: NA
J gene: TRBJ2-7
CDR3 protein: ASSSRDSSDEQY

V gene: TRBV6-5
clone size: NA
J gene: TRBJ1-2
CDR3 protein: ASSYPLSDSYGYT

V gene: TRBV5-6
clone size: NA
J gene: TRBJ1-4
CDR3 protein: ASSTSATNEKLF

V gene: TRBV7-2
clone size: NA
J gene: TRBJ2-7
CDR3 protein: ASSSPNRPLLQY

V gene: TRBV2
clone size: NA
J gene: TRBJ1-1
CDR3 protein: ASSSTWNTEAF

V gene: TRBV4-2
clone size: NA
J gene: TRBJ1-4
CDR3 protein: ASSQVFNEKLF

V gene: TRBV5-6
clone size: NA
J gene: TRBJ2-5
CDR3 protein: ASSFTEQYPKTQY

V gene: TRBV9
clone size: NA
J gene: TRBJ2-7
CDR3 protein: ASSGAGDYSDEQY

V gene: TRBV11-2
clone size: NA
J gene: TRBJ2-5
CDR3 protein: ASSPRGYGETQY

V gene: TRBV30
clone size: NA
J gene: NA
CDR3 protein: AWTRGTYEQY

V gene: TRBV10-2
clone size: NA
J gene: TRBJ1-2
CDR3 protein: ASSESNFYGYT

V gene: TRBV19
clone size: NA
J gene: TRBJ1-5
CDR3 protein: ASSAGSNQPQH

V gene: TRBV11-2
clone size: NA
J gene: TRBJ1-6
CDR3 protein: ASSGGGGRSPLH

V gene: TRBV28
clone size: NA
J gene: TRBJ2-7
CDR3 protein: ASSSNTRAYEQY